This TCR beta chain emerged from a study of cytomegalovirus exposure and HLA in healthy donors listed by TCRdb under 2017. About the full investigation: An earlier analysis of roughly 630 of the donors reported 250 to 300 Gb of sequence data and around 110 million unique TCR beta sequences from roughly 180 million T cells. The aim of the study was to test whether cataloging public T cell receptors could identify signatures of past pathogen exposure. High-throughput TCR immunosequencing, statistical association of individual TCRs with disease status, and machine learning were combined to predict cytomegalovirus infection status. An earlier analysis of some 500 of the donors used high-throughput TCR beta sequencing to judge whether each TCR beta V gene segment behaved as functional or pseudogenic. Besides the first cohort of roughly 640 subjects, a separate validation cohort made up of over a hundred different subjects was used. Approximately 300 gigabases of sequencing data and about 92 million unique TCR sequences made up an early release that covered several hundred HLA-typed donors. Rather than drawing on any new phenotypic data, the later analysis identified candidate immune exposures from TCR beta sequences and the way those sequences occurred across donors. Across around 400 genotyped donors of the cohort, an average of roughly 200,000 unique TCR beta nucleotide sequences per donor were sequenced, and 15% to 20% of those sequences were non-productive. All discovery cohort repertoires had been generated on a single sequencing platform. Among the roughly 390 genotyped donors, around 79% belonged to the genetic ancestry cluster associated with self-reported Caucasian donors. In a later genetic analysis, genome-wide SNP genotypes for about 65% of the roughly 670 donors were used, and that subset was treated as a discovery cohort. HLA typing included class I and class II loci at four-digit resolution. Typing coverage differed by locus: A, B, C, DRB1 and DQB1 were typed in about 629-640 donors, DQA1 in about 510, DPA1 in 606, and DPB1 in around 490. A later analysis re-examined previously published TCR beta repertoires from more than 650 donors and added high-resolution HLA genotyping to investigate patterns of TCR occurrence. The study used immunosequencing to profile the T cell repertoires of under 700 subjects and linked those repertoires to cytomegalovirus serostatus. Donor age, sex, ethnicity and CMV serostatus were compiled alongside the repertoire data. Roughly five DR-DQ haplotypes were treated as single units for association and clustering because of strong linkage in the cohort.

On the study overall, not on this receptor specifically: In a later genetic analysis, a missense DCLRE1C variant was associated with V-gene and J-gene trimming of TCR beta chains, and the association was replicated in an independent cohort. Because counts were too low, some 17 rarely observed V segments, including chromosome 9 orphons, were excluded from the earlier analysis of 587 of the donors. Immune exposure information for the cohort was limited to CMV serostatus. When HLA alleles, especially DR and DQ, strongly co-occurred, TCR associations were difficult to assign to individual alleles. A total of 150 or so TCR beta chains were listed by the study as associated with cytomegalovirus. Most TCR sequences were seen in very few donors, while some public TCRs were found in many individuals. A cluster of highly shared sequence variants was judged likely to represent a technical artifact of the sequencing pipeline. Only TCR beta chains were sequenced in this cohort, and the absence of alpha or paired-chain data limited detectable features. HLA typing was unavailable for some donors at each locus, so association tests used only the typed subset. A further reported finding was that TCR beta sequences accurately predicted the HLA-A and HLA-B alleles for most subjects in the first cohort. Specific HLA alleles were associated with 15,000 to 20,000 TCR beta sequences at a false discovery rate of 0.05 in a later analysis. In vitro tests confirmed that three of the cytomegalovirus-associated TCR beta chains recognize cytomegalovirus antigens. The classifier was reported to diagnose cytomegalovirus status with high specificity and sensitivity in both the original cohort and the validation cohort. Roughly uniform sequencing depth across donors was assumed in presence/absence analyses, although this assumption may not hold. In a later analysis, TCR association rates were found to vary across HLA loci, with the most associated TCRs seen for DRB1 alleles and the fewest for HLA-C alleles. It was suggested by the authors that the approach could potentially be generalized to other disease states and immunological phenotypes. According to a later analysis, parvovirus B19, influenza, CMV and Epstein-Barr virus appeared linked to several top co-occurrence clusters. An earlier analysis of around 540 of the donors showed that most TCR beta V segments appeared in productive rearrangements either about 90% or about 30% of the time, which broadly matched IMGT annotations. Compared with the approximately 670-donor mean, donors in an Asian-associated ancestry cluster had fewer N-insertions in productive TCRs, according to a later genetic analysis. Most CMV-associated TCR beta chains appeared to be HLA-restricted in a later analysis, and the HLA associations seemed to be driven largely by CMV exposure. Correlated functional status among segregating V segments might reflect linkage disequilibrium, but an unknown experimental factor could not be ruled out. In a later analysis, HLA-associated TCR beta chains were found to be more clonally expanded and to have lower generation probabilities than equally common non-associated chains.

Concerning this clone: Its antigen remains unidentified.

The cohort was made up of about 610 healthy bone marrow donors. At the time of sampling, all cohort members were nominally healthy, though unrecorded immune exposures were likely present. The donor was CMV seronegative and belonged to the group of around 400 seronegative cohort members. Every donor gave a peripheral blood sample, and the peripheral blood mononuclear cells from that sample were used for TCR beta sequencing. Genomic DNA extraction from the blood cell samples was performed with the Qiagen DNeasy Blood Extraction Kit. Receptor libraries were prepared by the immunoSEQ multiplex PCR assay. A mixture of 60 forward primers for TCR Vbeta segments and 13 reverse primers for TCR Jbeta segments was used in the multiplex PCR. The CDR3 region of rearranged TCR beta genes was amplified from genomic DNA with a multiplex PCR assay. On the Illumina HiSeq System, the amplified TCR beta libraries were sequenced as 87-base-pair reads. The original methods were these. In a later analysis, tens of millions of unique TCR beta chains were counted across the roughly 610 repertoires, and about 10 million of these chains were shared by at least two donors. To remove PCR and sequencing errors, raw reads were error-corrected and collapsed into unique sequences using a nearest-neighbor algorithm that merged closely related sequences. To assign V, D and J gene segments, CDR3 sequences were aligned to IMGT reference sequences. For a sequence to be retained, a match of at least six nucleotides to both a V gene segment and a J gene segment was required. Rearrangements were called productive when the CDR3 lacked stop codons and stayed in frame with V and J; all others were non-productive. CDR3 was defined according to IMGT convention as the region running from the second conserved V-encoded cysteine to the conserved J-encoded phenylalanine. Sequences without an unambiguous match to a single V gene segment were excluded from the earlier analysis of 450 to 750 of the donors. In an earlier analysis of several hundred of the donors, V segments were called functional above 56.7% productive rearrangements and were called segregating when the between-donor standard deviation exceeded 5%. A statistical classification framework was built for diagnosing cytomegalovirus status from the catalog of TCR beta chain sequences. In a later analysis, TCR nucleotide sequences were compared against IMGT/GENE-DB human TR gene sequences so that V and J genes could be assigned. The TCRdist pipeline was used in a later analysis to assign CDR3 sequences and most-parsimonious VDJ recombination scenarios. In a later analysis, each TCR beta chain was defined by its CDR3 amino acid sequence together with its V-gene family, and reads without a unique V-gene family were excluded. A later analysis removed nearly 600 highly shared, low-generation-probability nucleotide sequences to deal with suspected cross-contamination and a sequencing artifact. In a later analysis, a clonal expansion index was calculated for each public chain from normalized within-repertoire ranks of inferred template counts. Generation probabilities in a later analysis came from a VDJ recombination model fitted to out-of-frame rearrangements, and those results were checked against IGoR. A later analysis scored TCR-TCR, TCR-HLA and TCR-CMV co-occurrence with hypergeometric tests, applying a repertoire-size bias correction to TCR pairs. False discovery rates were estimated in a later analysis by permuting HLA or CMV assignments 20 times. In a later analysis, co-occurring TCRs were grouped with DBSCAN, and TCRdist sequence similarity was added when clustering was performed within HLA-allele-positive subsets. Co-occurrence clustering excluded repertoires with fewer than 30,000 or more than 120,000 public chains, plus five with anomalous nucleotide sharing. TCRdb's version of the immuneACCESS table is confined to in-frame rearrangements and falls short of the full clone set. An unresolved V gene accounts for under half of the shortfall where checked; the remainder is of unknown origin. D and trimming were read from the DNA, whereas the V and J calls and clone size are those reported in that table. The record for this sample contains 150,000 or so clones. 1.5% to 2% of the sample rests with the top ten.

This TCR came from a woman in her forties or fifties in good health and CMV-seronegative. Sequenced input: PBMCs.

The CDR3 protein is CASSKTGLAGSYEQYF. Read as DNA, the sequence is TGTGCCAGCAGCAAAACGGGACTAGCGGGGTCCTACGAGCAGTACTTC. The sequence links TRBV9 to TRBJ2-7; 13 nucleotides in the junction match TRBD2. Germline trimming amounts to 4 bases on V and 1 base on J, with 5 as the count of junction bases outside the gene matches. Its CDR3 holds 16 amino acids, cysteine through phenylalanine. Kept here is only the CDR3 DNA, which spans 48 bases and is read in frame from base 1. The germline V gene gives CDR1 as SGDLS and CDR2 as YYNGEE.